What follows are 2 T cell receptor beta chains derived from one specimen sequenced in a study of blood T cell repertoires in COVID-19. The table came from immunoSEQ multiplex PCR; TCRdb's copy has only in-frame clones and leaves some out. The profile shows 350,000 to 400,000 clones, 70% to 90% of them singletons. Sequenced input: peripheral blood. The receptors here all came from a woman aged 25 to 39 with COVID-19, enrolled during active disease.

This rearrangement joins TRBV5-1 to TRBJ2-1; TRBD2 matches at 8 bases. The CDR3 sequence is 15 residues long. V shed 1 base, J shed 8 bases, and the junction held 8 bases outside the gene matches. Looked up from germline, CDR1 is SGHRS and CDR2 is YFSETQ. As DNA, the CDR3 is TGCGCCAGCAGCTTGACCCCCCGGGGGGGCGATGAGCAGTTCTTC. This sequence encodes CASSLTPRGGDEQFF.

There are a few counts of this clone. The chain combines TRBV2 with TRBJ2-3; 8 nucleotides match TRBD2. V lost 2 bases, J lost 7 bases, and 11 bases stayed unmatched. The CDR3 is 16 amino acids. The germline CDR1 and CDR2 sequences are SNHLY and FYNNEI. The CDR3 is CASSELRTGGANTQYF. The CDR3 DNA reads TGTGCCAGCAGTGAATTGCGTACCGGGGGGGCGAATACGCAGTATTTT. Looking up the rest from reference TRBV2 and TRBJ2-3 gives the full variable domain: EPEVTQTPSHQVTQMGQEVILRCVPISNHLYFYWYRQILGQKVEFLVSFYNNEISEKSEIFDDQFSVERPDGSNFTLKIRSTKLEDSAMYFCASSELRTGGANTQYFGPGTRLTVL.